This T cell receptor (beta chain) was sequenced for a study of PD-1 blockade in classical Hodgkin lymphoma. This table comes from immunoSEQ multiplex PCR, and its TCRdb copy is limited to in-frame clones, with some not included. The table lists 70,000 to 85,000 clones, about 92% of them singletons. This clone is a singleton in its sample. Its matching antigen is unknown. Trimming shortened V by 6 bases and J by 3 bases, and 15 bases separated the two germline ends. The CDR3 is 15 amino acids. Germline V CDR1 and CDR2: MNHEY, SMNVEV (reference sequence). Broader study findings: Relapsed/refractory patients reportedly had the lowest baseline TCR diversity, below newly diagnosed patients, who were below healthy donors. Unlike CD8+ TCR diversity, which did not rise significantly by C4D1, CD4+ TCR diversity did.

Every patient experienced relapse after autologous stem cell transplantation, and brentuximab vedotin exposure varied. Here the sequenced sample was peripheral blood mononuclear cells (PBMCs), taken at baseline. This clonotype was obtained from a human donor with classical Hodgkin lymphoma. This chain uses TRBV27 with TRBJ2-1; no definite D call. Written as DNA, the CDR3 is TGTGCCAGCAGGCCAAGGAACGGAGACTACAATGAGCAGTTCTTC. Translating it yields CASRPRNGDYNEQFF.